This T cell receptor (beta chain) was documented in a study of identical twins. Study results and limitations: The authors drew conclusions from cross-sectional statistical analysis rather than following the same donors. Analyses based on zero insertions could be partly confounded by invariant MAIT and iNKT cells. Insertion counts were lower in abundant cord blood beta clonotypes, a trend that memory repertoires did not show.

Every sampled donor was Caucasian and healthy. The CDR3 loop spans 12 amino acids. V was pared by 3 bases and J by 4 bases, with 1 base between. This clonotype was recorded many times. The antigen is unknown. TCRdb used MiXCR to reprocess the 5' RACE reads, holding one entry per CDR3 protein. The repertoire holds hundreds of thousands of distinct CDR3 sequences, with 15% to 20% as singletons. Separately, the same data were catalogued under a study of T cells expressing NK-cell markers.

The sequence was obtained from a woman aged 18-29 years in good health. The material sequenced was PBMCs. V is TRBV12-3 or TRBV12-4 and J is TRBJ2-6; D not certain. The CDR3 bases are TGTGCCAGCAGTTTCGGGGCCAACGTCCTGACTTTC. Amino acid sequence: CASSFGANVLTF.